A single sample is the source of the 15 T cell receptor beta chains below, sequenced in a study of blood T cell repertoires in COVID-19. Sequenced by immunoSEQ multiplex PCR; TCRdb stores in-frame clones only, minus some. The sample has about 190,000 clones; roughly 79% are singletons. Sequencing was carried out using peripheral blood. The receptors stem from a woman between 65 and 79 years old with acute or convalescent COVID-19.

Comment on this clone: Other DNA sequences within the sample encode an identical CDR3. This chain links TRBV12-3 or TRBV12-4 with TRBJ2-7, with D tentatively TRBD1 (5 bases). The V end was cut by 2 bases, the J end by 2 bases, with 7 bases between. The CDR3 consists of 13 residues. The CDR3, as DNA: TGTGCCAGCAGTTTACAGGGTACCTACGAGCAGTACTTC. Protein product: CASSLQGTYEQYF.

The chain couples TRBV10-3 to TRBJ2-1, with 8 bases aligning to TRBD2. Germline V CDR1 and CDR2: ENHRY, SYGVKD. The V segment lost 6 bases and the J segment 7 bases; nucleotides outside the gene matches: 11. The CDR3 runs 15 residues. This CDR3 reads CAIRPPGGSGNEQFF. Here the CDR3 DNA reads TGTGCCATCAGACCACCGGGAGGGAGCGGAAATGAGCAGTTCTTC.

The chain uses TRBV11-3 and TRBJ2-7, with a tentative D call TRBD1 (6 bases). The V and J ends lost 1 base and 0 bases respectively, with 16 bases between them. Looked up from germline, CDR1 is SGHNT and CDR2 is YENEEA. The CDR3 spans 17 residues. CDR3 coding DNA: TGTGCCAGCAGCTTAGCTTTTCAGGGGAAAACCTCCTACGAGCAGTACTTC. Protein sequence: CASSLAFQGKTSYEQYF.

The gene calls are TRBV10-1 and TRBJ2-7; the match to TRBD1 covers 8 bases. Germline loops: CDR1 WNHNN, CDR2 SYGVQD (reference sequence). J lost 6 bases, V lost 3 bases, and 13 bases had no gene match. This CDR3 is 16 amino acids long. The CDR3 reads CASSDTTQGARFEQYF. For the CDR3, the DNA is TGCGCCAGCAGTGATACAACGCAGGGGGCGCGTTTCGAGCAGTACTTC.

This clone has only a few counts. V usage is TRBV6-2 or TRBV6-3 and J usage is TRBJ2-7; D is undetermined. Germline V gives CDR1 MNHEY, CDR2 SVGEGT. V was trimmed by 4 bases and J by 9 bases, leaving 10 bases between them. The CDR3 sequence is 11 residues long. The CDR3 sequence is CASSSSAVQYF. The CDR3 DNA follows: TGTGCCAGCAGTTCATCGGCGGTGCAGTACTTC.

As for this clone: At the DNA level, this CDR3 is encoded by other sequences in the same sample as well. The rearrangement links TRBV7-9 to TRBJ1-5, with a tentative D call TRBD1 (5 bases). This CDR3 has 14 amino acids. Germline V gene sequence: CDR1 SEHNR, CDR2 FQNEAQ (reference sequence). With 5 bases removed from V and 0 bases from J, the gap between germline ends came to 8 bases. CDR3 in amino acids: CASSLTGSNQPQHF. The DNA for the CDR3 is TGTGCCAGCAGCCTAACAGGTAGCAATCAGCCCCAGCATTTT.

This clone was observed a few times. This CDR3 reads CASKEGELNTEAFF. CDR3 in DNA: TGTGCCAGCAAAGAAGGAGAGTTGAACACTGAAGCTTTCTTT. V and J are TRBV2 and TRBJ1-1, with D unclear. This CDR3 comprises 14 residues. Germline-derived CDR1 and CDR2 are SNHLY and FYNNEI. V lost 7 bases and J lost 0, with 12 bases in between.

Written as DNA, the CDR3 is TGTGCCAGCAGCTCGACAGGGTTTAATGAAAAACTGTTTTTT. Translating gives CASSSTGFNEKLFF. The chain employs TRBV7-8 and TRBJ1-4; 7 nucleotides agree with TRBD1. The ends lost 4 bases at V and 4 bases at J; junction bases unmatched: 3. The CDR3 is made up of 14 amino acids. Germline CDR1 reads SGHVS; CDR2 reads FQNEAQ.

The count of this clone is one. The chain uses TRBV7-8 and TRBJ1-2; a possible D gene is TRBD1 (5 bases). The germline V gene encodes CDR1 SGHVS and CDR2 FQNEAQ. V was clipped by 0 bases and J by 6 bases, with 8 bases between them. This CDR3 comprises 13 residues. CDR3 loop: CASSLAAGHGYTF. The CDR3 DNA reads TGTGCCAGCAGCTTAGCCGCGGGGCATGGCTACACCTTC.

This chain uses TRBV5-1 with TRBJ2-2; 7 positions match TRBD1. The CDR3 totals 15 residues. Germline CDR1 SGHRS, CDR2 YFSETQ. V trimming: 0 bases; J trimming: 6 bases; junction bases outside the gene matches: 5. The CDR3 here is CASSLVTGKAGELFF. The DNA of the CDR3 is TGCGCCAGCAGCTTGGTGACAGGGAAGGCCGGGGAGCTGTTTTTT.

The genes are TRBV5-1 and TRBJ2-5; D call uncertain. The V end was cut by 3 bases, the J end by 2 bases, with 11 bases between. CDR1 and CDR2 (germline): SGHRS, YFSETQ. This CDR3 is 14 amino acids long. The CDR3 here is CASSSISEQETQYF. The CDR3 DNA follows: TGCGCCAGCAGCTCAATAAGCGAGCAAGAGACCCAGTACTTC. Drawing the rest from reference TRBV5-1 and TRBJ2-5, the complete variable domain is KAGVTQTPRYLIKTRGQQVTLSCSPISGHRSVSWYQQTPGQGLQFLFEYFSETQRNKGNFPGRFSGRQFSNSRSEMNVSTLELGDSALYLCASSSISEQETQYFGPGTRLLVL.

A single count supports this clone. The rearrangement uses TRBV5-6 and TRBJ1-3, with D perhaps TRBD1 (6 bases). Per germline, CDR1 SGHDT and CDR2 YYEEEE. Trimming removed 2 bases at V and 0 bases at J, with 15 bases between. This CDR3 has 17 residues. The CDR3 loop is CASSFLDSASSGNTIYF. DNA of the CDR3: TGTGCCAGCAGCTTTTTGGACAGCGCTAGCTCTGGAAACACCATATATTTT.

V is TRBV30 and J is TRBJ2-2; D might be TRBD1 (6 bases). V lost 2 bases and J 3 bases, leaving 10 bases between the germline ends. CDR1 and CDR2 from the germline V gene are GTSNPN and SVGIG (reference sequence). The CDR3 totals 14 residues. CDR3 in DNA: TGTGCCTGGAGTTCCGGGACATACACCGGGGAGCTGTTTTTT. Translating it yields CAWSSGTYTGELFF.

This chain joins TRBV2 and TRBJ1-1; 8 nucleotides align to TRBD1. Germline lookup yields CDR1 SNHLY and CDR2 FYNNEI. This CDR3 is built from 13 residues. V lost 6 bases, J lost 3 bases, and 3 bases stayed unmatched. DNA of the CDR3: TGTGCCAGCAGCGGGGGACAGGACACTGAAGCTTTCTTT. Its translation is CASSGGQDTEAFF. The full variable domain, completed using reference TRBV2 and TRBJ1-1, is EPEVTQTPSHQVTQMGQEVILRCVPISNHLYFYWYRQILGQKVEFLVSFYNNEISEKSEIFDDQFSVERPDGSNFTLKIRSTKLEDSAMYFCASSGGQDTEAFFGQGTRLTVV.

The chain has TRBV19 and TRBJ2-2; 9 bases are a match to TRBD2. Germline lookup yields CDR1 LNHDA and CDR2 SQIVND (reference sequence). This CDR3 spans 16 amino acids. V was pared by 3 bases and J by 7 bases, with 9 bases of the junction left unmatched. Here the CDR3 reads CASSIGVAGAGGELFF. The CDR3, as DNA: TGTGCCAGTAGTATCGGGGTAGCGGGAGCGGGCGGGGAGCTGTTTTTT.